The clone carrying this T cell receptor beta chain was found a few times. The antigen remains unidentified. This sample was taken from a study of T-cell reconstitution after alpha-beta-depleted transplantation in children. Study observations and caveats: At day 60, the high TCRbeta diversity found in some patients originated from recipient T cells and thymic progenitors that had survived. Newly generated T cells supplied most T-cell counts and diversity one year post-transplant.

Unique molecular identifiers were used in preparing the TCRbeta library. One entry per CDR3 protein, called by TCRdb with MiXCR from the PCR reads. The top ten clones hold roughly 2.3% of a sample with fewer than 700,000 distinct CDR3 sequences, 10% to 15% of them seen once. CDR3 size: 16 residues. Germline CDR1 SGHVS, CDR2 FQNEAQ. V lost 5 bases, J lost 6 bases, and 13 bases stayed unmatched. The clonotype was recovered from a male patient younger than 18 who had a stem cell transplant for acute myeloid leukemia, so the T cells may come from the graft donor. The chain employs TRBV7-8 and TRBJ2-3, with 8 positions matching TRBD2. Sequencing was performed on PBMCs, mostly from graft donor cells, taken 360 days after TCRalphabeta/CD19-depleted stem cell transplant. CDR3 sequence reads: CASSPWTSWEMDTQYF. CDR3 DNA: TGTGCCAGCAGCCCCTGGACTAGCTGGGAGATGGATACGCAGTATTTT.